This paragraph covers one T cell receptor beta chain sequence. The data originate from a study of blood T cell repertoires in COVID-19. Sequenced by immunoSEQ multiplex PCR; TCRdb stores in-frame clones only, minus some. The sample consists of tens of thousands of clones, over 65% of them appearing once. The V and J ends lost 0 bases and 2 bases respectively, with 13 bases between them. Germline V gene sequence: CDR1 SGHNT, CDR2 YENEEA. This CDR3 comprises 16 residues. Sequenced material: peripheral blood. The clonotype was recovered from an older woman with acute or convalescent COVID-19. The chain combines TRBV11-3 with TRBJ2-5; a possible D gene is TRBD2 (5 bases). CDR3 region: CASSLDGGAGQETQYF. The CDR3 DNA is TGTGCCAGCAGCTTAGACGGAGGAGCCGGGCAAGAGACCCAGTACTTC.